The 20 T cell receptor beta chains below were found in one sample sequenced in a study of T-cell memory formation after mild COVID-19. TCRdb passed the 5' RACE reads through MiXCR, listing each CDR3 protein once. This sample has nearly 200,000 distinct CDR3 sequences, with about 18% found just once. Sequencing was done on a sample of PBMCs or a T cell subset sorted from them (not recorded which). These receptors were taken from an adult woman who had mild COVID-19 (a few samples of this study predate the infection). Cell type and time point are not known.

At least ten counts were recorded for this clonotype. The chain combines TRBV12-3 or TRBV12-4 with TRBJ2-3, with unresolved D. Trimming took 6 bases from V and 4 from J, leaving 11 bases between them. This CDR3 spans 13 amino acids. Here the CDR3 reads CASSFGWADTQYF. The CDR3, as DNA: TGTGCCAGCAGCTTTGGTTGGGCAGATACGCAGTATTTT.

The V and J genes are TRBV5-6 and TRBJ1-1; D is possibly TRBD1 (5 bases). There are 16 residues in the CDR3. With 4 bases removed from V and 3 bases from J, the gap between germline ends came to 19 bases. Germline CDR1 SGHDT, CDR2 YYEEEE. In nucleotides, the CDR3 is TGTGCCAGCAGCCCCCCTGGTTGGGGGAGGGACACTGAAGCTTTCTTT. It encodes CASSPPGWGRDTEAFF.

This sequence joins TRBV7-3 and TRBJ1-1, with unresolved D. CDR3 length: 13 amino acids. Germline lookup yields CDR1 SGHTA and CDR2 FQGTGA. Trimming removed 1 base from V and 8 bases from J, with 11 bases in between. CDR3 loop: CASSLSPSTEAFF. The CDR3 nucleotides read TGTGCCAGCAGCTTAAGTCCGTCGACCGAAGCTTTCTTT.

The J gene is TRBJ1-4, the V gene TRBV7-8; perhaps TRBD1 as D (6 bases). CDR3 length: 15 residues. V was shortened by 5 bases and J by 8 bases, with 18 bases between the two germline ends. CDR1 and CDR2 from the germline V gene are SGHVS and FQNEAQ. The CDR3 DNA sequence: TGTGCCAGCAGCCTGAGGGGGGGCTCGGCGGAAAAACTGTTTTTT. This codes for CASSLRGGSAEKLFF.

The chain links TRBV2 to TRBJ2-1, with 10 bases lining up with TRBD2. The junction had 9 bases not matched to a gene; V was cut back by 6 bases and J by 10 bases. CDR1 is SNHLY, CDR2 FYNNEI, per germline. The CDR3 length is 14 residues. For the CDR3, the DNA is TGTGCCAGCAGGCGCACTAGCGGGATGGGAGAGCAGTTCTTC. Its translation: CASRRTSGMGEQFF.

This clonotype was seen at least ten times. V is TRBV20-1 and J is TRBJ1-1; the D is unclear. This CDR3 region has 15 residues. V was cut by 3 bases and J by 2 bases, with 16 bases left in between. Germline V CDR1 and CDR2: DFQATT, SNEGSKA (reference sequence). CDR3 nucleotides: TGCAGTGCTAGGAAGGTGGACTCCGCTAACACTGAAGCTTTCTTT. Protein: CSARKVDSANTEAFF.

The chain joins TRBV18 to TRBJ2-7; 9 bases are a match to TRBD1. Germline CDR1 and CDR2: KGHSH and LQKENI. Trimming cost V 6 bases and J 6 bases; bases outside gene matches: 9. This CDR3 is built from 14 residues. The CDR3 spells CASSRTGEAAEQYF. In nucleotides, the CDR3 is TGTGCCAGCTCCCGGACAGGGGAAGCGGCCGAGCAGTACTTC.

There are a few counts of this clonotype. The chain is built from TRBV9 and TRBJ2-5; D not resolved. V lost 5 bases to trimming and J lost 5 bases, with 16 bases between them. In germline, CDR1 is SGDLS, CDR2 YYNGEE. The CDR3 length is 14 residues. The CDR3 is CASSVSWLGETQYF. CDR3 DNA: TGTGCCAGCAGTGTCTCTTGGCTTGGGGAGACCCAGTACTTC.

In its sample, this clonotype was seen a few times. J is TRBJ1-2 and V is TRBV18; D is unresolved. Trimming took off 6 bases at V and 1 base at J, with 15 bases between the two ends. CDR1 and CDR2 (germline): KGHSH, LQKENI. The CDR3 has 15 residues. CDR3: CASSPMESLNYGYTF. In nucleotides, the CDR3 is TGTGCCAGCTCCCCCATGGAGTCCCTTAACTATGGCTACACCTTC.

This clonotype was found a few times. V and J are TRBV11-2 and TRBJ2-3, with 15 bases identical to TRBD2. After removal of 5 bases from V and 8 bases from J, the junction contained 11 bases not matched to a gene. The CDR3 is 17 residues long. The germline CDR1 and CDR2 sequences are SGHAT and FQNNGV. CDR3 amino acids: CASSPGGLAGGAGTQYF. The CDR3 DNA follows: TGTGCCAGCAGCCCTGGGGGACTAGCGGGGGGTGCAGGTACGCAGTATTTT.

This clonotype has more than one count but fewer than ten. This chain connects TRBV29-1 to TRBJ2-5; a possible D gene is TRBD1 (6 bases). Looked up from germline, CDR1 is SQVTM and CDR2 is ANQGSEA. The germline V and J ends were trimmed by 4 bases and 2 bases, with 8 bases remaining between them. The CDR3 spans 12 residues. Written as DNA, the CDR3 is TGCAGCGTTGGCGGACAGCAAGAGACCCAGTACTTC. It codes for CSVGGQQETQYF.

The rearrangement joins TRBV12-3 or TRBV12-4 to TRBJ2-1; 9 nucleotides match TRBD2. The length of the CDR3 is 16 residues. J lost 3 bases, V lost 6 bases, and 9 bases had no gene match. CDR3 protein: CASRSEGTSYYNEQFF. In DNA, the CDR3 is TGTGCCAGCAGGTCTGAGGGGACTAGCTACTACAATGAGCAGTTCTTC.

The genes are TRBV6-5 and TRBJ1-1, with 10 bases identical to TRBD1. The V and J ends lost 5 bases and 1 base, in that order; junction bases with no gene match: 13. CDR1 is MNHEY, CDR2 SVGAGI, per germline. The CDR3 covers 18 residues. DNA for the CDR3: TGTGCCAGCAGTCGATGGTCCCCGGGACAGGGGACGAACACTGAAGCTTTCTTT. The encoded protein is CASSRWSPGQGTNTEAFF.

Only a few counts were recorded for this clonotype. The chain links TRBV5-1 to TRBJ2-2, with 10 bases that match TRBD1. V lost 4 bases and J lost 4; bases outside the gene matches: 1. Germline assignment: CDR1 SGHRS and CDR2 YFSETQ. CDR3 length equals 14 residues. In DNA, the CDR3 is TGCGCCAGCAGCCGGGACAGGGGCACCGGGGAGCTGTTTTTT. Translation: CASSRDRGTGELFF.

The V and J genes are TRBV4-2 and TRBJ2-3, with 8 positions matching TRBD2. The V segment lost 0 bases and the J segment 2 bases; nucleotides outside the gene matches: 7. The CDR3 has 17 residues. Germline loops: CDR1 LGHNA, CDR2 YNFKEQ. The CDR3 nucleotides read TGTGCCAGCAGCCAAGATTCGGCGGGGGGCCCCACAGATACGCAGTATTTT. Protein sequence: CASSQDSAGGPTDTQYF.

The chain links TRBV24-1 to TRBJ2-1; 9 nucleotides align to TRBD1. Germline lookup yields CDR1 KGHDR and CDR2 SFDVKD. The CDR3 contains 15 residues. V gave up 6 bases and J gave up 7 bases; unmatched junction bases: 9. Here the CDR3 reads CATSLRDRAINEQFF. The CDR3 coding sequence is TGTGCCACCAGTCTAAGGGACAGGGCTATTAATGAGCAGTTCTTC.

The genes are TRBV2 and TRBJ1-2; D is possibly TRBD1 (6 bases). CDR1 and CDR2 from the germline V gene are SNHLY and FYNNEI. V gave up 4 bases and J gave up 4 bases, with 13 bases separating them. The length of the CDR3 is 14 residues. As DNA, the CDR3 is TGTGCCAGCAGTGTGGACAGTGGGTTCTATGGCTACACCTTC. This translates into CASSVDSGFYGYTF.

Ten or more counts support this clonotype. The V gene is TRBV3-1, the J gene TRBJ1-2; TRBD1 matches at 10 bases. Germline values: CDR1 LGHDT, CDR2 YNNKEL (reference sequence). The CDR3 consists of 14 residues. The trim removed 7 bases at V and 2 bases at J, leaving 4 bases unmatched. CDR3 amino acids: CASTPGQGNYGYTF. The CDR3 coding sequence is TGTGCCAGCACCCCGGGACAGGGGAACTATGGCTACACCTTC.

The chain is built from TRBV7-2 and TRBJ2-7, with D maybe TRBD1 (6 bases). The germline V gene has CDR1 SGHTA and CDR2 FQGNSA. V shed 4 bases and J shed 0 bases, with 13 bases lying between them. The CDR3 spans 15 residues. The CDR3 loop reads CASSSAGQLSYEQYF. The DNA for the CDR3 is TGTGCCAGCAGCTCGGCTGGACAGCTCTCCTACGAGCAGTACTTC. The full variable domain, its missing parts supplied by reference TRBV7-2 and TRBJ2-7, is GAGVSQSPSNKVTEKGKDVELRCDPISGHTALYWYRQSLGQGLEFLIYFQGNSAPDKSGLPSDRFSAERTGGSVSTLTIQRTQQEDSAVYLCASSSAGQLSYEQYFGPGTRLTVT.

The table lists this clonotype with a few counts. V gene TRBV12-5 combines with J gene TRBJ2-2, with TRBD2 matching 15 bases. Per the germline V gene, CDR1 is LGHNT and CDR2 is FRNRAP. The length of the CDR3 is 17 residues. With V trimmed by 6 bases and J by 1 base, 3 bases remained unmatched. The CDR3 reads CASGRGLAGGNTGELFF. The CDR3, as DNA: TGTGCTAGTGGCCGGGGACTAGCGGGAGGGAACACCGGGGAGCTGTTTTTT.